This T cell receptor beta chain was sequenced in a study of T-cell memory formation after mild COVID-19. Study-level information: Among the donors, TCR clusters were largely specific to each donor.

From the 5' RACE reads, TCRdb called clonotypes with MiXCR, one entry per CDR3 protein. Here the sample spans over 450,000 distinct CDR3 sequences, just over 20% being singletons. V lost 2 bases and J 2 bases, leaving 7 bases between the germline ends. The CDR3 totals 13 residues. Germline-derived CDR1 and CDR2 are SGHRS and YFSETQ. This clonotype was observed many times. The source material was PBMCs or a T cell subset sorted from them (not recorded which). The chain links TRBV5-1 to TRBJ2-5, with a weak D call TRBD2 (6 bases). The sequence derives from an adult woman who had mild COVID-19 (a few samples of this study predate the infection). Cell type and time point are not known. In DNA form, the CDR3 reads TGCGCCAGCAGCTTCGGGACTCAAGAGACCCAGTACTTC. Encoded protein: CASSFGTQETQYF.